This T cell receptor (beta chain) was obtained from a study of T cell changes during pregnancy in multiple sclerosis. The V end was cut by 11 bases, the J end by 2 bases, with 17 bases between. Per the germline V gene, CDR1 is SEHNR and CDR2 is FQNEAQ (reference sequence). The CDR3 covers 14 residues. Sequencing used immunoSEQ multiplex PCR; TCRdb keeps in-frame clones, though not all of them. The sample yields tens of thousands of clones, about nine tenths seen once. This TCR was recovered from a female donor with multiple sclerosis, enrolled in a pregnancy study. The chain employs TRBV7-9 and TRBJ2-3; D may be TRBD2 (5 bases). The sequencing used CD8+ T cells from peripheral blood mononuclear cells, collected in the second trimester of pregnancy. The CDR3 DNA follows: TGTGCCGGGAGTAGTCGGGCGTCCACAGATACGCAGTATTTT. Translating gives CAGSSRASTDTQYF.